This T cell receptor beta chain was retrieved from a study of long-term antiretroviral therapy in people with HIV. Remarks on this clone: Antigen unknown.

The germline V gene has CDR1 MNHEY and CDR2 SVGAGI. V lost 4 bases and J 2 bases, leaving 12 bases between the germline ends. The CDR3 covers 14 residues. The cryopreserved samples used held 1-10 million PBMC prior to extraction of DNA. Study conclusions and caveats: Blood in the study was drawn between the mid-2000s and the late 2010s, possibly under older ART regimens, which may be less effective than current ones.

With survey level as its setting, the immunoSEQ assay was v3.0. Each sample aimed for about 35,000-50,000 sequenced T-cell genomes. The data were produced by immunoSEQ multiplex PCR, yet TCRdb's version contains in-frame clones alone and is incomplete. The sample yields 16,000 or so clones, 80% to 90% seen once. This TCR was sampled from a middle-aged woman with HIV. The sample here was unsorted PBMCs, taken 0.5 years after starting antiretroviral therapy. The chain links TRBV6-5 to TRBJ2-7; weak D call: TRBD2 (6 bases). CDR3 sequence reads: CASSLVGEAYEQYF. CDR3 coding DNA: TGTGCCAGCAGTTTAGTGGGGGAGGCCTACGAGCAGTACTTC.